These T cell receptor beta chains were read from a single sample in a study of pediatric ulcerative colitis. The table came from immunoSEQ multiplex PCR; TCRdb's copy has only in-frame clones and leaves some out. The sample holds some 25,000 clones; about 69% are singletons and the top ten take around 7.8%. The sequenced sample was gut tissue. The receptors here all came from a boy between 10 and 17 years old with severe ulcerative colitis. The CDR3 runs from the conserved cysteine through the conserved F or W. The D gene is left open where the match is weak. Where a row states a size, it is once, few, many or the class of an expanded clone; other rows omit it.

J | size | V | D | CDR3 | DNA
TRBJ2-1 | NA | TRBV27 | TRBD2 | CASRPSGLAGYNEQFF | TGTGCCAGCAGACCATCGGGACTAGCGGGCTACAATGAGCAGTTCTTC
TRBJ2-1 | NA | TRBV5-1 | NA | CASSLEWGSYNEQFF | TGCGCCAGCAGCTTGGAGTGGGGTTCCTACAATGAGCAGTTCTTC
TRBJ2-2 | NA | TRBV5-6 | TRBD2 | CASSLYTGARLADTGELFF | TGTGCCAGCAGCTTGTATACAGGAGCTAGACTAGCGGACACCGGGGAGCTGTTTTTT
TRBJ1-1 | once | TRBV9 | NA | CASSVGGGLDTEAFF | TGTGCCAGCAGCGTAGGCGGAGGGCTGGACACTGAAGCTTTCTTT
TRBJ1-5 | NA | TRBV5-1 | TRBD1 | CASSLAGQGPQHF | TGCGCCAGCAGCTTGGCGGGACAGGGGCCCCAGCATTTT
TRBJ2-7 | NA | TRBV5-1 | TRBD2 | CASSPGGGYEQYF | TGCGCCAGCAGCCCCGGCGGGGGGTACGAGCAGTACTTC
TRBJ2-5 | NA | TRBV11-2 | TRBD1 | CASSLQGATQETQYF | TGTGCCAGCAGCTTACAGGGGGCAACTCAAGAGACCCAGTACTTC
TRBJ2-5 | NA | TRBV5-4 | NA | CASSSGGTQETQYF | TGTGCCAGCAGCTCTGGGGGTACCCAAGAGACCCAGTACTTC
TRBJ1-2 | NA | TRBV6-6 | NA | CASSYSAGSAGGYTF | TGTGCCAGCAGTTATTCGGCCGGGTCCGCGGGTGGCTACACCTTC
TRBJ2-3 | NA | TRBV19 | NA | CASSIGEVGDTQYF | TGTGCCAGTAGTATAGGAGAGGTTGGGGATACGCAGTATTTT
TRBJ2-7 | NA | TRBV6-1 | NA | CASSERGEGYEQYF | TGTGCCAGCAGTGAAAGGGGGGAGGGCTACGAGCAGTACTTC
TRBJ1-5 | NA | TRBV4-2 | NA | CASSQVGGARLTRNQPQHF | TGTGCCAGCAGCCAAGTCGGGGGGGCCCGCTTAACTCGGAATCAGCCCCAGCATTTT
TRBJ1-6 | NA | TRBV27 | TRBD1 | CASRGQAYSPLHF | TGTGCCAGCAGGGGACAGGCCTATTCACCCCTCCACTTT
TRBJ2-2 | NA | TRBV11-2 | NA | CASSRERHTGELFF | TGTGCCAGCAGCCGGGAAAGGCACACCGGGGAGCTGTTTTTT
TRBJ2-7 | NA | TRBV7-8 | NA | CASLRDPGPYEQYF | TGTGCCAGCCTCCGGGACCCGGGCCCTTACGAGCAGTACTTC
TRBJ1-1 | NA | TRBV19 | NA | CASSIGQSNTEAFF | TGTGCCAGTAGTATCGGACAGTCGAACACTGAAGCTTTCTTT
TRBJ2-1 | NA | TRBV11-3 | TRBD2 | CASSLASGTSNEQFF | TGTGCCAGCAGTTTGGCTAGCGGGACGTCAAATGAGCAGTTCTTC
TRBJ2-1 | NA | TRBV4-1 | TRBD2 | CASSQDSTSGRGKKFF | TGCGCCAGCAGCCAAGATAGCACTAGCGGGAGGGGGAAAAAGTTCTTC